This TCR beta chain was recorded in a study of T cell changes during pregnancy in multiple sclerosis. Sequencing was performed with immunoSEQ multiplex PCR; in TCRdb, only in-frame clones are kept and a portion is missing. The sample includes over 70,000 clones, approximately 92% of them seen just once. The J segment lost 3 bases and the V segment lost 6 bases, leaving 5 bases of the junction unmatched. The CDR3 has 13 residues. Germline lookup yields CDR1 MDHEN and CDR2 SYDVKM. This specimen consisted of peripheral blood, obtained in the third trimester of pregnancy. This sequence joins TRBV28 and TRBJ2-7, with 7 nucleotides matching TRBD1. This receptor was obtained from a female donor in good health, enrolled as a control in a pregnancy study. CDR3 nucleotide sequence: TGTGCCAGCAGCGGGGACAGCCGCTACGAGCAGTACTTC. This codes for CASSGDSRYEQYF.